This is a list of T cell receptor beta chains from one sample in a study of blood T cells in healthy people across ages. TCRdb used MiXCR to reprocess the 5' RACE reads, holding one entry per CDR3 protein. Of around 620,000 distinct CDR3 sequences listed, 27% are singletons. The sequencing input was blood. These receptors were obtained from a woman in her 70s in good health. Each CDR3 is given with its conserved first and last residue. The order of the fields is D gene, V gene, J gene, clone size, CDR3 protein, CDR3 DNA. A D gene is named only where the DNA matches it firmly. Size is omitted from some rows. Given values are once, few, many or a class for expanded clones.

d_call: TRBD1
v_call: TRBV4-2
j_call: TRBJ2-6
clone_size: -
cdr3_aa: CASSQIPRDRVSGANVLTF
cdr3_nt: TGTGCCAGCAGCCAAATACCTCGGGACAGGGTCTCTGGGGCCAACGTCCTGACTTTC

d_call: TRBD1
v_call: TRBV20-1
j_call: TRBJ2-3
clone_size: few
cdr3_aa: CSARSGQGEGDTQYF
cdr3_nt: TGCAGTGCTAGATCAGGACAGGGAGAAGGAGATACGCAGTATTTT

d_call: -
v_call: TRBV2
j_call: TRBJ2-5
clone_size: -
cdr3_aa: CASNPDSGRETQYF
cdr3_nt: TGTGCCAGCAACCCGGACTCCGGGCGGGAGACCCAGTACTTC

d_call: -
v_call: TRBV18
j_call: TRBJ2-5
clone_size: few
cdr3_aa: CASSNPAGTETQYF
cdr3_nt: TGTGCCAGCTCCAACCCGGCAGGGACAGAGACCCAGTACTTC

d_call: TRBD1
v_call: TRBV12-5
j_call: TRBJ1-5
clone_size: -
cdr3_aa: CASSSGQGIQPQHF
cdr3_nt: TGTGCTAGTTCATCGGGACAGGGAATTCAGCCCCAGCATTTT

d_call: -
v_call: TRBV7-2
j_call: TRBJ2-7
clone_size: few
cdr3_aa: CASSLASRVVRYEQYF
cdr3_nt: TGTGCCAGCAGCTTAGCCTCCAGGGTTGTTCGTTACGAGCAGTACTTC

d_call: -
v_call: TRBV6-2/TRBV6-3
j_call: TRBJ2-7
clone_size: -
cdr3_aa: CASRPTGIHEQYF
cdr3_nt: TGTGCCAGCAGGCCAACAGGGATCCACGAGCAGTACTTC

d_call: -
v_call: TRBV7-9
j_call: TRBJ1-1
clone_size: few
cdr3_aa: CASSPRENTEALF
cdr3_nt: TGTGCCAGCAGCCCCCGAGAGAACACTGAAGCTTTATTT

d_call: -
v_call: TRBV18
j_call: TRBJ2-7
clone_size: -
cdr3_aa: CASSPESRSSYEQYF
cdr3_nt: TGTGCCAGCTCACCAGAGTCGAGGAGCTCCTACGAGCAGTACTTC

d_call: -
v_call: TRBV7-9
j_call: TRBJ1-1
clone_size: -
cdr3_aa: CASSPPAANTEAFF
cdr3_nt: TGTGCCAGCAGCCCCCCGGCGGCGAACACTGAAGCTTTCTTT

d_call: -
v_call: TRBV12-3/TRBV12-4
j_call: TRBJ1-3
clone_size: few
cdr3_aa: CASSIQLFSGDTIYF
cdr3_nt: TGTGCCAGCAGTATTCAGCTCTTCTCTGGAGACACCATATATTTT

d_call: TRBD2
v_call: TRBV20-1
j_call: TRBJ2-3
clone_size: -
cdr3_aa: CSARATSGGTNTQYF
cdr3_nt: TGCAGTGCTAGAGCGACTAGCGGGGGTACCAATACGCAGTATTTT

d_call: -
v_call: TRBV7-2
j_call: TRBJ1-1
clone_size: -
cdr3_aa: CASSLASRGGTEAFF
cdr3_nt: TGTGCCAGCAGCTTAGCGAGCAGGGGTGGGACTGAAGCTTTCTTT

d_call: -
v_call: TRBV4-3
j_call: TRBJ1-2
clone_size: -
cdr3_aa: CASSQEGRQTDYGYTF
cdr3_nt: TGCGCCAGCAGCCAAGAGGGTCGACAGACGGACTATGGCTACACCTTC

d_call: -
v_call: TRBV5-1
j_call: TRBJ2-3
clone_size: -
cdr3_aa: CASAFGVSTDTQYF
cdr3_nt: TGCGCCAGCGCCTTTGGAGTAAGCACAGATACGCAGTATTTT

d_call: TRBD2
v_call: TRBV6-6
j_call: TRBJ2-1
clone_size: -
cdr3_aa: CASRQGLAGGNEQFF
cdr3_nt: TGTGCCAGCAGACAGGGACTAGCGGGGGGCAATGAGCAGTTCTTC

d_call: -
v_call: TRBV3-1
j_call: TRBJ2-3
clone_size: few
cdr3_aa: CASRRDSSRKEYF
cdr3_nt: TGTGCCAGCAGACGGGACTCCTCACGGAAAGAGTATTTT

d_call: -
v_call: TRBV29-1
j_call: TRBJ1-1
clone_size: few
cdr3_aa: CSVRGAVNTEAFF
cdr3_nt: TGCAGCGTAAGGGGGGCGGTGAACACTGAAGCTTTCTTT

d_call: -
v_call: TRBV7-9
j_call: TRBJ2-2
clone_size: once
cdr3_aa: CASSLSGGLAGELFF
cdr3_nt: TGTGCCAGCAGCTTATCCGGGGGCTTGGCCGGGGAGCTGTTTTTT

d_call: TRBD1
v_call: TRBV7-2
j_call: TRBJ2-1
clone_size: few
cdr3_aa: CASSLKGAVGGNEQFF
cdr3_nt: TGTGCCAGCAGCTTAAAGGGGGCCGTGGGCGGAAATGAGCAGTTCTTC

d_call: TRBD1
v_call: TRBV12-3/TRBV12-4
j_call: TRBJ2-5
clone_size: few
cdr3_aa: CASNGQGPWTQYF
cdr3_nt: TGTGCCAGCAACGGACAGGGGCCTTGGACCCAGTACTTC

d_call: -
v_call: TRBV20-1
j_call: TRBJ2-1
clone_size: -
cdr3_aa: CSARMGGANEQFF
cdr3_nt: TGCAGTGCTAGAATGGGGGGCGCAAATGAGCAGTTCTTC

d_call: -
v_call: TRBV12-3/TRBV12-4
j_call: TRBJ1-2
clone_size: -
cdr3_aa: CASRTGLRSGGYTF
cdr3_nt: TGTGCCAGCAGAACGGGACTCCGGTCAGGAGGCTACACCTTC

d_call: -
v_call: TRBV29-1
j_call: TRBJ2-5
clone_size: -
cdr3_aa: CSVDPGAETQYF
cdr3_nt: TGCAGCGTTGACCCTGGAGCAGAGACCCAGTACTTC

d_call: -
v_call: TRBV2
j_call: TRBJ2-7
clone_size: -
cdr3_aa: CASKLLAYEQYF
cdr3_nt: TGTGCCAGCAAGCTCCTAGCCTACGAGCAGTACTTC

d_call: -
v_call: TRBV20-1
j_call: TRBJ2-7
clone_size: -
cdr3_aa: CSASPQTGRTYEQYF
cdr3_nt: TGCAGTGCTAGTCCTCAAACGGGAAGAACCTACGAGCAGTACTTC

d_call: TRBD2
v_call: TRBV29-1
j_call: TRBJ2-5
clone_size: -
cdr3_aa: CSVVWLAGGETQYF
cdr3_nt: TGCAGCGTTGTTTGGCTAGCGGGAGGAGAGACCCAGTACTTC

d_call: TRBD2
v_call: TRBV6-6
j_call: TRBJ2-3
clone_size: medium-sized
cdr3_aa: CASARERGRSDTQYF
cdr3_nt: TGTGCCAGTGCGAGGGAGCGGGGGAGGTCAGATACGCAGTATTTT

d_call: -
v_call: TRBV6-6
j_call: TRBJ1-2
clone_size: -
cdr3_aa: CASSYGSIQGYGYTF
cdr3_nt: TGTGCCAGCAGTTACGGATCGATACAGGGCTATGGCTACACCTTC

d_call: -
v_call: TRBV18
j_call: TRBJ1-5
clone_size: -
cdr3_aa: CASSPQEYQPQHF
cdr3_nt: TGTGCCAGCTCACCACAGGAGTATCAGCCCCAGCATTTT

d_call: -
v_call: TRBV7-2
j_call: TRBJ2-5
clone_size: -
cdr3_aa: CASSARGGPPGSQYF
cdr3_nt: TGTGCCAGCAGCGCTAGGGGGGGCCCGCCTGGGTCCCAGTACTTC

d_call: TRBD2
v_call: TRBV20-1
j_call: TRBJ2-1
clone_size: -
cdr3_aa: CSARGGLAGAFSYNEQFF
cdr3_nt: TGCAGTGCTAGAGGTGGTCTAGCGGGGGCCTTCTCCTACAATGAGCAGTTCTTC

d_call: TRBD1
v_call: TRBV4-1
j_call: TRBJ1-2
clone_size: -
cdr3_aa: CASSQVQDRVDYGYTF
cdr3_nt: TGCGCCAGCAGCCAAGTACAGGACAGGGTCGACTATGGCTACACCTTC

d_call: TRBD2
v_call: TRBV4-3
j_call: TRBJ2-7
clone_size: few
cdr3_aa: CASSQKLAGHEQYF
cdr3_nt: TGCGCCAGCAGCCAAAAACTAGCGGGGCACGAGCAGTACTTC

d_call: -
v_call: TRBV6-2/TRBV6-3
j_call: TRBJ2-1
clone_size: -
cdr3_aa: CASSVEIYNEQFF
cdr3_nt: TGTGCCAGCAGTGTCGAAATCTACAATGAGCAGTTCTTC

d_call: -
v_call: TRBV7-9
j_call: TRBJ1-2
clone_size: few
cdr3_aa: CASSVGGRPNYGYTF
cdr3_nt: TGTGCCAGCAGCGTTGGTGGCAGGCCTAACTATGGCTACACCTTC

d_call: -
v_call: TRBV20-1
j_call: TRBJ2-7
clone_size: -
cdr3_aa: CSARRGGSAYEQYF
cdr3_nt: TGCAGTGCTAGAAGGGGCGGCAGCGCCTACGAGCAGTACTTC

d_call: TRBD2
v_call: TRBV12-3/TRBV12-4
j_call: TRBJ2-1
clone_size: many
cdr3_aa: CASSLRLAGGLPAEQFF
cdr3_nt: TGTGCCAGCAGTTTACGGCTAGCGGGGGGCCTCCCCGCTGAGCAGTTCTTC

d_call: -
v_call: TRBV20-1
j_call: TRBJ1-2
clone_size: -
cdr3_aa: CSARVQGNYGYTF
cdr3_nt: TGCAGTGCTAGGGTTCAGGGGAACTATGGCTACACCTTC

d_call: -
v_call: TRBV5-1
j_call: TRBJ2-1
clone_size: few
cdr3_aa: CASSRDSSYEQFF
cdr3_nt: TGCGCCAGCAGCAGGGACTCTTCGTACGAGCAGTTCTTC

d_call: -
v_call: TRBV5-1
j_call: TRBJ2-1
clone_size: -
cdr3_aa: CASSVTSPSYNEQFF
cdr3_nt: TGCGCCAGCAGCGTTACTAGCCCCTCCTACAATGAGCAGTTCTTC

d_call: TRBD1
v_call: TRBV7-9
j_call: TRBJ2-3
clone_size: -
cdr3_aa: CASSFGQGRTDPQYF
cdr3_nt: TGTGCCAGCAGCTTTGGACAGGGGCGCACAGATCCGCAGTATTTT